What follows is one TCR beta chain and its context. The source of the sample is a study of CD8+CD57+ T cells in acquired aplastic anemia. The germline V gene encodes CDR1 SGDLS and CDR2 YYNGEE. This CDR3 comprises 13 residues. With 4 bases clipped from V and 8 bases from J, the junction kept 3 bases outside the gene matches. Profiles of TCR beta VDJ and CDR3 were generated from a genomic DNA template. TCRdb processed the reads anew with MiXCR; each CDR3 protein has one entry. This table has about 160,000 distinct CDR3 sequences, about 48% appearing once. This clonotype was sampled from a human donor in good health. Sample: sorted CD4+, CD8+, or CD8+CD57+ T cells (not recorded which) from PBMCs. The J gene is TRBJ1-6, the V gene TRBV9; TRBD1 matches at 7 bases. The chain's CDR3 is CASSFQGDSPLHF. The CDR3 bases are TGTGCCAGCAGCTTCCAGGGGGATTCACCCCTCCACTTT.